These 14 T cell receptor beta chains were all obtained from the same sample, sequenced in a study of beta chain features in type 1 diabetes. Of the isolated RNA, all was reverse transcribed, and so the sequenced material was expressed TCRB transcripts. Sequenced by immunoSEQ multiplex PCR; TCRdb stores in-frame clones only, minus some. The sample lists around 280,000 clones, approximately 16% occurring once. Regarding the study as a whole: Across all four CD4+ subsets, people with type 1 diabetes showed modestly shorter TCRB CDR3s.

Their recognized antigens are unknown. Specimen: naive CD4+ T cells from blood. Source of these receptors: a young man with type 1 diabetes.

The chain recombines TRBV29-1 with TRBJ2-3, with 11 bases matching TRBD2. This CDR3 spans 15 amino acids. V lost 2 bases, J lost 0 bases, and 1 base stayed unmatched. From germline, CDR1 is SQVTM and CDR2 ANQGSEA. This CDR3 is CSVELAGGSTDTQYF. The CDR3 region has the DNA TGCAGCGTTGAATTAGCGGGAGGGAGCACAGATACGCAGTATTTT.

This clone was counted only a few times. The chain links TRBV7-9 to TRBJ1-4; possible D gene TRBD1, 5 bases. The V gene lost 4 bases and the J gene lost 13 bases, with 19 bases spanning the gap. Germline V gives CDR1 SEHNR, CDR2 FQNEAQ (reference sequence). This CDR3 has 14 residues. The CDR3 reads CASSSPGAGGVLFF. For the CDR3, the DNA is TGTGCCAGCAGCTCTCCGGGCGCCGGGGGGGTACTGTTTTTT.

This clone was seen a few times. The rearrangement joins TRBV7-2 to TRBJ2-4, with 11 bases lining up with TRBD2. Trimming took 5 bases from V and 0 from J; bases not matched to a gene: 3. The CDR3 consists of 16 residues. Germline lookup yields CDR1 SGHTA and CDR2 FQGNSA. The CDR3 loop is CASSPGLAVAKNIQYF. Written as DNA, the CDR3 is TGTGCCAGCAGCCCGGGACTAGCGGTAGCCAAAAACATTCAGTACTTC.

This clone was detected once. This chain links TRBV7-6 with TRBJ2-1, with a tentative D call TRBD1 (6 bases). Trimming shortened V by 5 bases and J by 0 bases, and 20 bases separated the two germline ends. This CDR3 has 18 residues. Germline V lookup: CDR1 SGHVS, CDR2 FNYEAQ. The CDR3: CASSRRPRGIISYNEQFF. The CDR3 bases are TGTGCCAGCAGCCGACGACCCAGGGGTATAATCTCCTACAATGAGCAGTTCTTC. Combining the CDR3 with reference TRBV7-6 and TRBJ2-1 gives the whole variable domain GAGVSQSPRYKVTKRGQDVALRCDPISGHVSLYWYRQALGQGPEFLTYFNYEAQQDKSGLPNDRFSAERPEGSISTLTIQRTEQRDSAMYRCASSRRPRGIISYNEQFFGPGTRLTVL.

This clone was seen a handful of times. The chain couples TRBV19 to TRBJ2-7; D might be TRBD2 (5 bases). From germline, CDR1 is LNHDA and CDR2 SQIVND (reference sequence). The CDR3 loop spans 13 amino acids. V was clipped by 5 bases and J by 5 bases, with 13 bases between them. The chain's CDR3 is CASSHQDFDEQYF. CDR3 bases: TGTGCCAGTAGTCACCAGGACTTTGACGAGCAGTACTTC.

This clone appeared a few times. The chain uses TRBV5-1 and TRBJ2-1; maybe TRBD1 (5 bases). Germline assignment: CDR1 SGHRS and CDR2 YFSETQ. The V end was cut by 7 bases, the J end by 0 bases, with 14 bases between. The length of the CDR3 is 15 residues. CDR3 in DNA: TGCGCCAGCGCGATGGTAACAGGCTCCTACAATGAGCAGTTCTTC. It encodes CASAMVTGSYNEQFF. Drawing the rest from reference TRBV5-1 and TRBJ2-1, the complete variable domain is KAGVTQTPRYLIKTRGQQVTLSCSPISGHRSVSWYQQTPGQGLQFLFEYFSETQRNKGNFPGRFSGRQFSNSRSEMNVSTLELGDSALYLCASAMVTGSYNEQFFGPGTRLTVL.

This chain uses TRBV6-6 with TRBJ1-6; TRBD1 matches at 8 bases. CDR1 and CDR2 (germline): MNHNY, SVGAGI (reference sequence). J lost 9 bases, V lost 6 bases, and 4 bases had no gene match. The CDR3 is 13 residues long. The CDR3 loop reads CASSPGGGSPLHF. The CDR3 bases are TGTGCCAGCAGCCCAGGGGGCGGTTCACCCCTCCACTTT.

The gene calls are TRBV18 and TRBJ2-7; TRBD2 matches at 8 bases. Trimming removed 2 bases from V and 1 base from J; junction bases left unmatched: 7. CDR3 length: 16 residues. The germline gives CDR1 KGHSH, CDR2 LQKENI. This CDR3 reads CASSPVGSGGSYEQYF. The DNA of the CDR3 is TGTGCCAGCTCACCAGTCGGAAGCGGGGGATCCTACGAGCAGTACTTC. Together with reference TRBV18 and TRBJ2-7, the CDR3 gives the full variable domain: NAGVMQNPRHLVRRRGQEARLRCSPMKGHSHVYWYRQLPEEGLKFMVYLQKENIIDESGMPKERFSAEFPKEGPSILRIQQVVRGDSAAYFCASSPVGSGGSYEQYFGPGTRLTVT.

In this sample, this clone turned up a few times. The V gene is TRBV28, the J gene TRBJ2-5, with TRBD1 matching 8 bases. The CDR3 covers 14 residues. CDR1 and CDR2 (germline): MDHEN, SYDVKM. The junction had 9 bases not matched to a gene; V was cut back by 5 bases and J by 7 bases. CDR3 loop: CASSPGQEPGTQYF. CDR3 coding DNA: TGTGCCAGCAGTCCGGGACAGGAGCCGGGGACCCAGTACTTC. Full variable domain (rest looked up from reference TRBV28 and TRBJ2-5): DVKVTQSSRYLVKRTGEKVFLECVQDMDHENMFWYRQDPGLGLRLIYFSYDVKMKEKGDIPEGYSVSREKKERFSLILESASTNQTSMYLCASSPGQEPGTQYFGPGTRLLVL.

This clone was detected only a few times. The chain couples TRBV2 to TRBJ1-4; 11 bases align to TRBD1. The CDR3 length is 15 residues. V gave up 5 bases and J gave up 10 bases; unmatched junction bases: 9. Germline CDR1 reads SNHLY; CDR2 reads FYNNEI. CDR3 in DNA: TGTGCCAGCAGTCGAGCCGGGACAGGGGGTTTAAAACTGTTTTTT. It encodes CASSRAGTGGLKLFF.

This clone was counted a few times. J is TRBJ1-2 and V is TRBV27; D gene unclear. The V and J ends lost 0 bases and 3 bases respectively, with 5 bases between them. The CDR3 is 13 residues long. CDR1 is MNHEY, CDR2 SMNVEV, per germline (reference sequence). In DNA form, the CDR3 reads TGTGCCAGCAGTTTATCCAGCGACTATGGCTACACCTTC. Translating it yields CASSLSSDYGYTF.

This CDR3 reads CASRFRRDNEQYF. As DNA, the CDR3 is TGTGCCAGCAGATTCCGCAGGGACAACGAGCAGTACTTC. The chain couples TRBV6-6 to TRBJ2-7; TRBD1 is a possible D gene (6 bases). Germline V gene sequence: CDR1 MNHNY, CDR2 SVGAGI (reference sequence). This CDR3 is 13 amino acids long. The V end lost 6 bases, the J end lost 5 bases, and 14 bases lay between the germline ends.

This clone appeared a few times. The chain has TRBV19 and TRBJ1-5; D is ambiguous. The V gene's germline CDR1 is LNHDA and CDR2 SQIVND (reference sequence). The CDR3 runs to 14 residues. The V end lost 10 bases, the J end lost 0 bases, and 13 bases lay between the germline ends. In DNA form, the CDR3 reads TGTGCCACCAAACAGCCTAATAGCAATCAGCCCCAGCATTTT. Translation: CATKQPNSNQPQHF. Supplemented by reference TRBV19 and TRBJ1-5, the full variable domain reads DGGITQSPKYLFRKEGQNVTLSCEQNLNHDAMYWYRQDPGQGLRLIYYSQIVNDFQKGDIAEGYSVSREKKESFPLTVTSAQKNPTAFYLCATKQPNSNQPQHFGDGTRLSIL.

V and J are TRBV7-2 and TRBJ2-5; 12 bases are a match to TRBD2. The J call is in doubt because the DNA end fits TRBJ2-7 better. CDR1 SGHTA and CDR2 FQGNSA come from the germline V gene. CDR3 length equals 15 residues. CDR3 bases: TGTGCCAGCAGCCAAGGACTAGCGGGACGCTACGAGCAGTACTTC. Amino acid sequence: CASSQGLAGRYEQYF.